Listed below are T cell receptor beta chains from one sample, sequenced in a study of cytomegalovirus exposure and HLA in healthy donors. Some clones are missing from TCRdb's copy, which holds only in-frame ones; the method was immunoSEQ multiplex PCR. The sample carries some 130,000 clones, approximately 85% recorded once. The specimen was PBMCs. These receptors were taken from a boy younger than 18 in good health and CMV-seronegative. Both conserved end residues are part of each CDR3. D genes are given only for firm matches. Clone size is given for some rows only: seen once, a few or many times, or a class if the clone is expanded.

abundance: -; d_gene: -; v_gene: TRBV6-1; j_gene: TRBJ1-2; CDR3nt: TGTGCCAGCAGTATTACAGGGTGGGACGGCTACACCTTC; CDR3aa: CASSITGWDGYTF
abundance: -; d_gene: TRBD1; v_gene: TRBV9; j_gene: TRBJ2-7; CDR3nt: TGTGCCAGCAGCGCCGACAGGGGTGGCAACGAGCAGTACTTC; CDR3aa: CASSADRGGNEQYF
abundance: -; d_gene: TRBD1; v_gene: TRBV5-1; j_gene: TRBJ1-2; CDR3nt: TGCGCCAGCAGCTTGGGGGACAGGGACTATGGCTACACCTTC; CDR3aa: CASSLGDRDYGYTF
abundance: -; d_gene: -; v_gene: TRBV15; j_gene: TRBJ2-3; CDR3nt: TGTGCCACCAGCAGAGATACAACCACAGATACGCAGTATTTT; CDR3aa: CATSRDTTTDTQYF
abundance: once; d_gene: TRBD2; v_gene: TRBV6-5; j_gene: TRBJ2-3; CDR3nt: TGTGCCAGCAGTTACTCGACTAGCGCCGCAGATACGCAGTATTTT; CDR3aa: CASSYSTSAADTQYF
abundance: -; d_gene: TRBD2; v_gene: TRBV23-1; j_gene: TRBJ2-7; CDR3nt: TGCGCCAGCCGAACTAGCGAGATGGACGAGCAGTACTTC; CDR3aa: CASRTSEMDEQYF
abundance: -; d_gene: TRBD1; v_gene: TRBV7-3; j_gene: TRBJ1-2; CDR3nt: TGTGCCAGCAGCTTAGGGACAGGGGGCGATGGCTACACCTTC; CDR3aa: CASSLGTGGDGYTF
abundance: -; d_gene: TRBD1; v_gene: TRBV9; j_gene: TRBJ1-4; CDR3nt: TGTGCCAGCAGCCAGGGACAGGGCGAAAAACTGTTTTTT; CDR3aa: CASSQGQGEKLFF
abundance: -; d_gene: -; v_gene: TRBV4-2; j_gene: TRBJ1-2; CDR3nt: TGTGCCAGCAGCCGAGAGACACGGCCCCTATATGGCTACACCTTC; CDR3aa: CASSRETRPLYGYTF
abundance: -; d_gene: TRBD2; v_gene: TRBV7-3; j_gene: TRBJ2-1; CDR3nt: TGTGCCAGCAGCCCCACTGGGACTAGCGGGGTTAATGAGCAGTTCTTC; CDR3aa: CASSPTGTSGVNEQFF
abundance: -; d_gene: TRBD2; v_gene: TRBV7-6; j_gene: TRBJ2-5; CDR3nt: TGTGCCAGCAGCTCCACGGGGGGGTACCAAGAGACCCAGTACTTC; CDR3aa: CASSSTGGYQETQYF
abundance: -; d_gene: -; v_gene: TRBV7-9; j_gene: TRBJ1-2; CDR3nt: TGTGCCAGCAGCTTATCCCCAGGGAATAACTATGGCTACACCTTC; CDR3aa: CASSLSPGNNYGYTF
abundance: -; d_gene: -; v_gene: TRBV18; j_gene: TRBJ1-1; CDR3nt: TGTGCCAGCTCACCCGAAAGGGGCCGGTACACTGAAGCTTTCTTT; CDR3aa: CASSPERGRYTEAFF
abundance: few; d_gene: -; v_gene: TRBV4-3; j_gene: TRBJ1-5; CDR3nt: TGCGCCAGCAGCCAAGATTTAGGGGAGGGGAATCAGCCCCAGCATTTT; CDR3aa: CASSQDLGEGNQPQHF
abundance: -; d_gene: -; v_gene: TRBV7-9; j_gene: TRBJ2-5; CDR3nt: TGTGCCAGCAGCTTAGGACATTCAGAGACCCAGTACTTC; CDR3aa: CASSLGHSETQYF
abundance: -; d_gene: -; v_gene: TRBV7-2; j_gene: TRBJ2-3; CDR3nt: TGTGCCAGCAGCTTGGGGGCGCGAGTCACAGATACGCAGTATTTT; CDR3aa: CASSLGARVTDTQYF
abundance: -; d_gene: TRBD1; v_gene: TRBV6-6; j_gene: TRBJ2-5; CDR3nt: TGTGCCAGCAGTTGGTCTACAGGGACAGGGGAGGAGACCCAGTACTTC; CDR3aa: CASSWSTGTGEETQYF
abundance: -; d_gene: -; v_gene: TRBV4-3; j_gene: TRBJ2-1; CDR3nt: TGCGCCAGCAGCGCGTCACCGGGATCCTACAATGAGCAGTTCTTC; CDR3aa: CASSASPGSYNEQFF
abundance: once; d_gene: TRBD1; v_gene: TRBV2; j_gene: TRBJ1-1; CDR3nt: TGTGCCAGCAGTCCCGAAGGGGGCTACACTGAAGCTTTCTTT; CDR3aa: CASSPEGGYTEAFF
abundance: few; d_gene: -; v_gene: TRBV19; j_gene: TRBJ2-5; CDR3nt: TGTGCCAGTAGTATGAGGGAGAACCAAGAGACCCAGTACTTC; CDR3aa: CASSMRENQETQYF
abundance: -; d_gene: -; v_gene: TRBV9; j_gene: TRBJ1-1; CDR3nt: TGTGCCAGCAGCCCTCGGAACCGGGTTGAAGCTTTCTTT; CDR3aa: CASSPRNRVEAFF
abundance: -; d_gene: -; v_gene: TRBV9; j_gene: TRBJ1-1; CDR3nt: TGTGCCAGCAGCTGGACTGTGAACACTGAAGCTTTCTTT; CDR3aa: CASSWTVNTEAFF
abundance: once; d_gene: -; v_gene: TRBV7-2; j_gene: TRBJ2-7; CDR3nt: TGTGCCAGCAGCCAGGAGGGCCGCTACGAGCAGTACTTC; CDR3aa: CASSQEGRYEQYF
abundance: -; d_gene: -; v_gene: TRBV5-6; j_gene: TRBJ1-6; CDR3nt: TGTGCCAGCAGCTTATCTGGACAGACGAATTCACCCCTCCACTTT; CDR3aa: CASSLSGQTNSPLHF
abundance: -; d_gene: TRBD2; v_gene: TRBV5-1; j_gene: TRBJ2-3; CDR3nt: TGCGCCAGCAGCTTGGCGTCGGGAGGGAGCACAGATACGCAGTATTTT; CDR3aa: CASSLASGGSTDTQYF
abundance: -; d_gene: -; v_gene: TRBV27; j_gene: TRBJ1-1; CDR3nt: TGTGCCAGCAGTTTATTGCAGTCCACTGAAGCTTTCTTT; CDR3aa: CASSLLQSTEAFF
abundance: -; d_gene: TRBD1; v_gene: TRBV4-3; j_gene: TRBJ2-7; CDR3nt: TGCGCCAGCAGCCAAGATATCTTCGGGGGACAGGGAATCTACGAGCAGTACTTC; CDR3aa: CASSQDIFGGQGIYEQYF
abundance: -; d_gene: -; v_gene: TRBV7-2; j_gene: TRBJ2-2; CDR3nt: TGTGCCAGCCATCTTTCGGGGGGCTACGTCGGGGAGCTGTTTTTT; CDR3aa: CASHLSGGYVGELFF
abundance: -; d_gene: TRBD1; v_gene: TRBV15; j_gene: TRBJ1-5; CDR3nt: TGTGCCACCAGCAGAGGACAGACGGGGACAGGGAATCAGCCCCAGCATTTT; CDR3aa: CATSRGQTGTGNQPQHF
abundance: -; d_gene: -; v_gene: TRBV21-1; j_gene: TRBJ2-3; CDR3nt: TGTGCCAGCAGCGTTACCGGGACAGGGGACGCAGATACGCAGTATTTT; CDR3aa: CASSVTGTGDADTQYF
abundance: -; d_gene: -; v_gene: TRBV27; j_gene: TRBJ1-2; CDR3nt: TGTGCCAGCAGTCCCACCGAGGGTGTATATGGCTACACCTTC; CDR3aa: CASSPTEGVYGYTF
abundance: -; d_gene: -; v_gene: TRBV6-1; j_gene: TRBJ2-3; CDR3nt: TGTGCCAGCAGTGAACCTTTGGGGGCGGATACGCAGTATTTT; CDR3aa: CASSEPLGADTQYF
abundance: -; d_gene: -; v_gene: TRBV9; j_gene: TRBJ2-3; CDR3nt: TGTGCCAGCAGCGTAAACGACAACACAGATACGCAGTATTTT; CDR3aa: CASSVNDNTDTQYF
abundance: once; d_gene: TRBD1; v_gene: TRBV2; j_gene: TRBJ1-2; CDR3nt: TGTGCCAGCAGGGAACGTCAGGGACAGGGGTCCGGCTACACCTTC; CDR3aa: CASRERQGQGSGYTF
abundance: -; d_gene: -; v_gene: TRBV9; j_gene: TRBJ1-2; CDR3nt: TGTGCCAGCAGCGTAGCGGAGGGGATCTATGGCTACACCTTC; CDR3aa: CASSVAEGIYGYTF
abundance: -; d_gene: TRBD2; v_gene: TRBV5-4; j_gene: TRBJ2-5; CDR3nt: TGTGCCAGCAGCCTCGGGACTAGCGGGAGAGAGACCCAGTACTTC; CDR3aa: CASSLGTSGRETQYF
abundance: -; d_gene: TRBD1; v_gene: TRBV6-5; j_gene: TRBJ2-2; CDR3nt: TGTGCCACAGGGGGAACCGGGGAGCTGTTTTTT; CDR3aa: CATGGTGELFF
abundance: -; d_gene: -; v_gene: TRBV5-6; j_gene: TRBJ2-7; CDR3nt: TGTGCCAGCAGCCCGACGATCAAACGACGGGATACCTACGAGCAGTACTTC; CDR3aa: CASSPTIKRRDTYEQYF
abundance: -; d_gene: -; v_gene: TRBV6-1; j_gene: TRBJ1-2; CDR3nt: TGTGCCAGCAGTGAAGCGTTTGGCAGGCTATATGGCTACACCTTC; CDR3aa: CASSEAFGRLYGYTF
abundance: -; d_gene: TRBD1; v_gene: TRBV5-1; j_gene: TRBJ2-5; CDR3nt: TGCGCCAGCAGCTTTGGACAGGGGGCGCGTGAGACCCAGTACTTC; CDR3aa: CASSFGQGARETQYF
abundance: -; d_gene: TRBD1; v_gene: TRBV7-9; j_gene: TRBJ1-1; CDR3nt: TGTGCCAGCAGCCCCGGGACAGGGGGCTTGAACACTGAAGCTTTCTTT; CDR3aa: CASSPGTGGLNTEAFF
abundance: -; d_gene: -; v_gene: TRBV7-2; j_gene: TRBJ1-2; CDR3nt: TGTGCCAGCAGCTTGGACAGCTCCTATGGCTACACCTTC; CDR3aa: CASSLDSSYGYTF
abundance: few; d_gene: -; v_gene: TRBV10-3; j_gene: TRBJ1-6; CDR3nt: TGTGCCATCAGTGACGAGAGTTCACCCCTCCACTTT; CDR3aa: CAISDESSPLHF
abundance: -; d_gene: -; v_gene: TRBV27; j_gene: TRBJ2-5; CDR3nt: TGTGCCAGCAGTTTTTCCACCGGGACTCACCAAGAGACCCAGTACTTC; CDR3aa: CASSFSTGTHQETQYF
abundance: few; d_gene: -; v_gene: TRBV4-3; j_gene: TRBJ1-4; CDR3nt: TGCGCCAGCAGCCAACTTCCTCTTGCAACTAATGAAAAACTGTTTTTT; CDR3aa: CASSQLPLATNEKLFF
abundance: -; d_gene: TRBD1; v_gene: TRBV5-4; j_gene: TRBJ1-1; CDR3nt: TGTGCCAGCAGTCCTGGACAGGGGGCTGGTGGTGGCACTGAAGCTTTCTTT; CDR3aa: CASSPGQGAGGGTEAFF
abundance: once; d_gene: -; v_gene: TRBV4-1; j_gene: TRBJ1-1; CDR3nt: TGCGCCAGCAGCCAAGGCATCCGGGACTACACTGAAGCTTTCTTT; CDR3aa: CASSQGIRDYTEAFF
abundance: -; d_gene: TRBD2; v_gene: TRBV19; j_gene: TRBJ2-1; CDR3nt: TGTGCCAGTACCCTACTCCCGCCGGGCGGGAGTTCGAATGAGCAGTTCTTC; CDR3aa: CASTLLPPGGSSNEQFF
abundance: -; d_gene: TRBD1; v_gene: TRBV7-9; j_gene: TRBJ1-2; CDR3nt: TGTGCCAGCAGAATACGAGCCGGGACAGGGAGCGCAGCTAACTATGGCTACACCTTC; CDR3aa: CASRIRAGTGSAANYGYTF
abundance: -; d_gene: TRBD1; v_gene: TRBV11-2; j_gene: TRBJ2-3; CDR3nt: TGTGCCAGCAGCTTAGGGACAGGACAAACAGATACGCAGTATTTT; CDR3aa: CASSLGTGQTDTQYF
abundance: -; d_gene: TRBD1; v_gene: TRBV27; j_gene: TRBJ2-2; CDR3nt: TGTGCCAGCAGTTCACCGGGACAGGGGGCGCCCGGGGAGCTGTTTTTT; CDR3aa: CASSSPGQGAPGELFF
abundance: few; d_gene: TRBD2; v_gene: TRBV6-4; j_gene: TRBJ2-1; CDR3nt: TGTGCCAGCAGTGACGGGCTAGCGGGAGTAGGAGAGCAGTTCTTC; CDR3aa: CASSDGLAGVGEQFF
abundance: -; d_gene: -; v_gene: TRBV4-2; j_gene: TRBJ1-3; CDR3nt: TGTGCCAGCAGCCAAGAGGGGGGCTCTGGAAACACCATATATTTT; CDR3aa: CASSQEGGSGNTIYF
abundance: once; d_gene: -; v_gene: TRBV25-1; j_gene: TRBJ1-1; CDR3nt: TGTGCCAGCAGTGGTTACAGGGTGAACACTGAAGCTTTCTTT; CDR3aa: CASSGYRVNTEAFF
abundance: -; d_gene: TRBD1; v_gene: TRBV5-1; j_gene: TRBJ1-6; CDR3nt: TGCGCCAGCAGCTCGACACCGGGACAGGGATATTCACCCCTCCACTTT; CDR3aa: CASSSTPGQGYSPLHF